This is a list of T cell receptor beta chains from one sample in a study of blood T cells in healthy people across ages. Via MiXCR, TCRdb re-called the 5' RACE reads, giving one row per CDR3 protein. The sample shows under 750,000 distinct CDR3 sequences, about 45% of them seen only once. The sequencing input was blood. The receptors stem from a man of 80 years or more in good health. The CDR3 runs from the conserved cysteine through the conserved F or W. Each record gives: J gene, clone size, D gene, V gene, CDR3 protein, CDR3 DNA. The D gene is left open where the match is weak. Size values are once, few and many counts, or a class for expanded clones, and some rows have none.

>TRBJ2-3|few|NA|TRBV7-3
CASSPMAAGPSDTQYF
TGTGCCAGCAGCCCTATGGCCGCGGGGCCCTCAGATACGCAGTATTTT
>TRBJ1-2|NA|TRBD1|TRBV9
CASRAGGQGAGGYTF
TGTGCCAGCAGGGCCGGAGGACAGGGGGCGGGTGGCTACACCTTC
>TRBJ2-1|NA|NA|TRBV4-3
CASSQDMALLYNEQFF
TGCGCCAGCAGCCAAGATATGGCTCTCCTCTACAATGAGCAGTTCTTC
>TRBJ2-5|NA|NA|TRBV6-2/TRBV6-3
CASSYRLVYYNEQYF
TGTGCCAGCAGTTATCGGCTAGTTTATTACAATGAGCAGTACTTC
>TRBJ2-3|NA|TRBD2|TRBV30
CAIPREGGADTQYF
TGTGCCATCCCCCGGGAGGGCGGGGCAGATACGCAGTATTTT
>TRBJ1-6|NA|TRBD1|TRBV7-2
CASSLTGGDTPLHF
TGTGCCAGCAGCTTAACAGGGGGAGATACGCCCCTCCACTTT
>TRBJ2-5|NA|TRBD2|TRBV7-2
CASSSKTSGRETQYF
TGTGCCAGCAGCTCGAAGACTAGCGGTAGGGAGACCCAGTACTTC
>TRBJ2-7|NA|NA|TRBV6-2/TRBV6-3
CASNWGLEGYEQYF
TGTGCCAGCAATTGGGGCCTCGAGGGATACGAGCAGTACTTC
>TRBJ1-1|NA|NA|TRBV6-5
CASSYSGPSRGAFF
TGTGCCAGCAGTTACTCGGGCCCGTCCAGGGGAGCTTTCTTT
>TRBJ2-3|NA|TRBD2|TRBV4-3
CASSRNIWTSGSGDTQYF
TGCGCCAGCAGCCGCAATATATGGACTAGCGGGAGTGGGGATACGCAGTATTTT
>TRBJ2-7|NA|TRBD1|TRBV7-2
CASSGRDRADYEQYF
TGTGCCAGCAGCGGCCGGGACAGGGCCGACTACGAGCAGTACTTC
>TRBJ1-1|few|NA|TRBV7-2
CASSFGGGDEAFF
TGTGCCAGCAGCTTTGGGGGCGGGGATGAAGCTTTCTTT
>TRBJ1-5|NA|NA|TRBV3-1
CASSQAASQPQHF
TGTGCCAGCAGCCAAGCGGCGAGTCAGCCCCAGCATTTT
>TRBJ2-1|NA|NA|TRBV7-2
CASSLSGAREQFF
TGTGCCAGCAGCTTATCCGGGGCGCGTGAGCAGTTCTTC
>TRBJ2-5|NA|NA|TRBV7-2
CASSFYSGTRNEQYF
TGTGCCAGCAGCTTTTATAGTGGAACCAGGAATGAGCAGTACTTC
>TRBJ1-1|NA|NA|TRBV5-1
CASSSNSGENTEAFF
TGCGCCAGCAGCAGCAACAGCGGCGAGAACACTGAAGCTTTCTTT
>TRBJ1-4|NA|TRBD1|TRBV4-1
CASSQGGQSNEKLFF
TGCGCCAGCAGCCAAGGGGGACAGTCTAATGAAAAACTGTTTTTT
>TRBJ1-5|NA|NA|TRBV7-9
CASSLADSAQPQHF
TGTGCCAGCAGCTTAGCAGACAGTGCTCAGCCCCAGCATTTT
>TRBJ2-4|NA|NA|TRBV5-5
CASSLEQRRALLKQYF
TGTGCCAGCAGCCTGGAACAACGACGGGCTTTACTGAAGCAGTACTTC
>TRBJ2-7|NA|NA|TRBV11-2
CASSLGVRERGEQYF
TGTGCCAGCAGCTTAGGAGTCAGAGAAAGGGGCGAGCAGTACTTC
>TRBJ1-2|NA|TRBD1|TRBV6-5
CAGRETGQGRGGYTF
TGTGCCGGCAGAGAGACCGGACAGGGGAGGGGGGGCTACACCTTC
>TRBJ2-3|few|NA|TRBV6-2/TRBV6-3
CASKQDTQYF
TGTGCCAGCAAACAAGATACGCAGTATTTT
>TRBJ1-1|NA|NA|TRBV7-3
CASSQSRPNTEAFF
TGTGCCAGCAGCCAGTCCCGCCCGAACACTGAAGCTTTCTTT
>TRBJ2-1|NA|TRBD1|TRBV14
CASSRSGTGHYNEQFF
TGTGCCAGCAGTCGTTCCGGGACAGGACACTACAATGAGCAGTTCTTC
>TRBJ2-1|NA|NA|TRBV28
CASSLYSAGRHNEQFF
TGTGCCAGCAGTTTATATTCGGCAGGGAGACACAATGAGCAGTTCTTC
>TRBJ1-1|NA|NA|TRBV6-6
CASRTGPGNTEAFF
TGTGCCAGCAGAACGGGCCCTGGGAACACTGAAGCTTTCTTT
>TRBJ2-6|NA|TRBD1|TRBV10-3
CAISWDRGSPGANVLTF
TGTGCCATCAGTTGGGACAGGGGGTCCCCTGGGGCCAACGTCCTGACTTTC
>TRBJ2-3|NA|NA|TRBV6-5
CASSGSRGDTQYF
TGTGCCAGCAGTGGGTCAAGGGGGGATACGCAGTATTTT
>TRBJ1-2|NA|NA|TRBV5-1
CASSLAGGRDGYTF
TGCGCCAGCAGCTTGGCTGGGGGCAGGGATGGCTACACCTTC
>TRBJ2-7|NA|NA|TRBV28
CASKRQSSYEQYF
TGTGCCAGCAAACGGCAAAGCTCCTACGAGCAGTACTTC
>TRBJ2-7|NA|NA|TRBV20-1
CSASDPGTATYEQYF
TGCAGTGCTAGTGATCCAGGGACCGCAACCTACGAGCAGTACTTC
>TRBJ2-3|many|NA|TRBV4-3
CASSRGSGNTDTQYF
TGCGCCAGCAGCCGGGGAAGCGGTAACACAGATACGCAGTATTTT
>TRBJ2-1|few|TRBD2|TRBV25-1
CASSLGGGPFEQFF
TGTGCCAGCAGTCTCGGGGGAGGGCCTTTTGAGCAGTTCTTC
>TRBJ1-1|NA|NA|TRBV7-9
CASSLGAGGMNTEAFF
TGTGCCAGCAGCTTAGGGGCAGGAGGAATGAACACTGAAGCTTTCTTT
>TRBJ2-7|NA|NA|TRBV5-1
CASSVDPQGNLDYEQYF
TGCGCCAGCAGCGTGGACCCACAGGGAAACCTAGACTACGAGCAGTACTTC
>TRBJ2-3|NA|NA|TRBV2
CASRPDTDTQYF
TGTGCCAGCAGGCCCGACACAGATACGCAGTATTTT
>TRBJ2-7|NA|NA|TRBV28
CASSFSGDFYGQYF
TGTGCCAGCAGCTTTTCAGGGGATTTCTACGGGCAGTACTTC
>TRBJ1-1|few|NA|TRBV10-3
CATKGNLDGTEAFF
TGTGCCACCAAAGGGAACCTAGATGGAACTGAAGCTTTCTTT
>TRBJ2-1|once|TRBD2|TRBV28
CASSSRKPGLAGARHEQFF
TGTGCCAGCAGTTCTCGAAAACCGGGACTAGCGGGAGCAAGGCATGAGCAGTTCTTC
>TRBJ2-3|NA|TRBD2|TRBV9
CASSSPSGYTDTQYF
TGTGCCAGCAGCTCACCTAGCGGATACACAGATACGCAGTATTTT
>TRBJ2-7|NA|NA|TRBV20-1
CSAVTGTFEQYF
TGCAGTGCTGTGACCGGGACCTTCGAGCAGTACTTC
>TRBJ1-3|NA|NA|TRBV18
CASSPPGLALGSAGSGNTIYF
TGTGCCAGCTCACCACCGGGACTGGCCCTGGGGTCCGCCGGCTCTGGAAACACCATATATTTT
>TRBJ1-2|few|NA|TRBV20-1
CSARGDTANYGYTF
TGCAGTGCTAGAGGGGACACCGCTAACTATGGCTACACCTTC
>TRBJ2-5|once|NA|TRBV7-9
CASSRGGGIPPKSLEQYF
TGTGCCAGCAGCCGAGGGGGGGGGATACCCCCTAAGAGTTTGGAGCAGTACTTC
>TRBJ2-1|NA|TRBD2|TRBV7-2
CASSLVGTSGPPRGNEQFF
TGTGCCAGCAGCTTAGTCGGGACTAGCGGACCTCCCAGGGGGAATGAACAGTTCTTC
>TRBJ2-5|few|NA|TRBV20-1
CSASRDQETQYF
TGCAGTGCTAGTAGAGACCAAGAGACCCAGTACTTC
>TRBJ2-1|NA|TRBD1|TRBV7-3
CASSFGDRGGNEQFF
TGTGCCAGCAGCTTTGGGGACAGGGGAGGCAATGAGCAGTTCTTC
>TRBJ1-4|few|NA|TRBV20-1
CSARDLGRVAEKLFF
TGCAGTGCTAGAGATCTGGGCAGGGTGGCTGAAAAACTGTTTTTT
>TRBJ2-1|few|NA|TRBV9
CASSVARLDIYNEQFF
TGTGCCAGCAGCGTAGCTCGGCTGGACATTTACAATGAGCAGTTCTTC
>TRBJ2-6|NA|NA|TRBV13
CASSSRNTGANVLTF
TGTGCCAGCAGCTCTAGAAATACTGGGGCCAACGTCCTGACTTTC
>TRBJ2-7|NA|NA|TRBV20-1
CSARGSRGTYEQYF
TGCAGTGCTAGGGGGTCAAGGGGTACCTACGAGCAGTACTTC
>TRBJ2-1|NA|NA|TRBV11-2
CASSVAPGVYNEQFF
TGTGCCAGCAGCGTAGCCCCCGGGGTTTACAATGAGCAGTTCTTC
>TRBJ1-2|once|TRBD1|TRBV7-2
CASRWDSRQNYGYTF
TGTGCCAGCAGGTGGGACAGCCGGCAGAACTATGGCTACACCTTC
>TRBJ2-1|NA|TRBD2|TRBV29-1
CSAIPQTSLTEGGEQFF
TGCAGCGCAATACCCCAGACTAGCCTGACGGAGGGAGGTGAGCAGTTCTTC
>TRBJ2-3|NA|TRBD2|TRBV20-1
CSAPRSGRSTGTQYF
TGCAGTGCTCCCCGGAGCGGGAGGAGCACAGGTACGCAGTATTTT